A single TCR beta chain is shown here with its context. Its antigen is currently not known. Per-base qualities were not stored, and no clone one base away is much larger. The sample has other DNA sequences that encode this CDR3 too. Using the deep immunoSEQ assay, TCR CDR3 regions were amplified from genomic DNA by multiplex PCR. Extracted genomic DNA from each cell subset was spread evenly across all wells of several immunoSEQ 96-well plates, with each plate serving as a replicate. For sorted subsets, each replicate PCR was loaded with around 200 ng genomic DNA, equivalent to 30,000 to 35,000 T cell genomes. The purified libraries were quantified using a Qubit 3.0 fluorometer, sized with a Bioanalyzer 2100, and then quantified again using the KAPA Library Quantification kit. A separate single-read 150-cycle Illumina NextSeq 550 flow cell was used to sequence each immunoSEQ 96-well plate. Regarding the original processing steps: Because only junctional sequences without quality scores were contained in the immunoSEQ output, filtering matching that applied to full-length reads could not be performed. To assign V/J genes and CDR3, sequences were annotated using PyIR, a Python wrapper for IgBLAST v1.9, with IMGT germline references. Any read was removed if the V/J assignment was weak (E-value above 1e-6), the CDR3 was missing, or the read contained stop codons, out-of-frame junctions, or ambiguous translated residues. V3J clonotypes were defined as sequences sharing the same inferred V gene, J gene, and CDR3 amino acid sequence. Percentage overlap between repertoires was calculated by dividing the number of shared unique clonotypes by the size of the smaller repertoire. Richness of each repertoire was evaluated using RTK rarefaction, the Chao1 estimator, and Recon v2.1 estimates of unobserved clonotypes. Generation probabilities for all TCRbeta clonotypes obtained by the gDNA method from a handful of donors were computed using OLGA. Held by TCRdb, this immuneACCESS table contains in-frame sequences only and omits some clones. Under half of the omission traces to an unresolved V gene where checked; the cause of the rest is unknown. Clonal size and the V and J genes are those of that table, whereas D and trimming came from the DNA. The sample has about 2 million clones on record, 85% to 95% of them singletons. The ten largest make up 1.2% of the sample.

For the CD8 naive samples, CD45RO-negative cells were positively selected for CCR7, yielding a CD45RA+CCR7+ population from which TemRA cells were excluded. The donors were healthy, HIV-negative adults who had no recently reported acute infections or vaccinations. All donors were Caucasian adults living in Nashville, Tennessee, USA. Blood was obtained by leukapheresis, after which PBMCs were separated by Ficoll-Histopaque density gradient centrifugation and cryopreserved in liquid nitrogen vapor phase. Purity and quantity of every magnetically sorted T cell population were checked by analytical flow cytometry. Genomic DNA was isolated from each sorted fraction and quantified by UV absorbance on a Nanodrop 2000c. A distance of 10 bases separates the germline ends of V and J, which lose 6 bases and 4 bases respectively. The CDR3 numbers 14 residues from cysteine through phenylalanine. Just CDR3 DNA is preserved here, 42 bases in frame from base 1. Taken from the germline V gene (reference sequence), the CDR1 and CDR2 loops are SEHNR and FQNEAQ.

These data originate in a study of shared clonotypes between healthy human individuals (dated by TCRdb to about 2020). For context, the study as a whole: A couple of women and three men aged 18 to 49 years were included in the cohort. For each donor, three plates each were used for CD4 naive and CD4 memory, two plates were used for CD8 naive, and one plate was used for CD8 memory. The study deeply sequenced blood TCR repertoires of five healthy adults to estimate repertoire size and the extent of clonotype sharing between individuals. To increase sequencing depth and limit assay-specific biases, different laboratories used diverse techniques to prepare libraries and sequence TCR repertoires. Per donor, leukapheresis produced somewhere between about 0.94 and 9.5 billion PBMCs. Overall study outcomes, separate from this receptor: Incomplete sequencing was indicated by rarefaction of sorted-subset datasets, despite the large sequencing depth. Roughly 5% of naive CD4, roughly 3.6% of naive CD8, approximately 2.2% of memory CD4, and about 0.4% of memory CD8 clonotypes were shared across a few donors. Compared with non-shared clonotypes, clonotypes shared by all four sorted-subset donors had higher generation probabilities. Naive subsets generally had larger estimated clonotype richness than memory subsets did. Pairwise subsampling indicated that sequencing depth was expected to affect the degree of clonotype sharing among donors. The small number of donors limited the genetic and exposure-history diversity represented. Sampling was restricted to blood, and TCR repertoires in tissues likely differ from the TCR repertoires found in blood.

Sequenced: naive CD8+ T cells sorted from blood. In light of the paper, this sample's cell subset or site label describes: CD45RA+CCR7+. Rearrangement joined TRBV7-9 to TRBJ1-6; no D gene can be assigned with confidence. This receptor was taken from a young man in good health. The CDR3 protein sequence reads: CASSYTDYNSPLHF. Read as DNA, the sequence is TGTGCCAGCAGTTATACAGATTATAATTCACCCCTCCACTTT.